These 32 T cell receptor beta chains came from one sample sequenced in a study of cytotoxic CD8 clonotypes in ibrutinib-treated CLL. TCRdb's table, derived via immunoSEQ multiplex PCR, lists solely in-frame clones and lacks some. The sample has about 49,000 clones; 69% are singletons. The specimen comprised PBMCs, sampled after 12 months of ibrutinib treatment. Every receptor here comes from a human donor with chronic lymphocytic leukemia.

This chain links TRBV10-3 with TRBJ1-1; D is ambiguous. The CDR3 loop spans 14 amino acids. Trimming took 10 bases from V and 3 from J, leaving 18 bases between them. Germline CDR1 is ENHRY and CDR2 is SYGVKD. The CDR3 sequence: CATFRSAVYTEAFF. The CDR3 DNA follows: TGTGCCACCTTCCGTTCGGCAGTATACACTGAAGCTTTCTTT.

The genes are TRBV15 and TRBJ1-1; D call uncertain. The CDR3 is 13 amino acids. Germline CDR1 is LNHNV and CDR2 is YYDKDF (reference sequence). Trimming removed 3 bases from V and 0 bases from J, with 5 bases in between. CDR3 DNA sequence: TGTGCCACCAGCAGGGATTTGAACACTGAAGCTTTCTTT. It yields the protein CATSRDLNTEAFF.

The chain employs TRBV6-5 and TRBJ2-2; a possible D gene is TRBD1 (6 bases). CDR3 size: 16 residues. Between the trimmed V and J ends, which lost 3 bases and 2 bases, there was a span of 13 bases. Looked up from germline, CDR1 is MNHEY and CDR2 is SVGAGI. DNA of the CDR3: TGTGCCAGCAGTTATTACCGGGACAAAAACACCGGGGAGCTGTTTTTT. Its translation: CASSYYRDKNTGELFF.

As regards this clone: The junction shows a germline mismatch at one end, possibly a read error. The chain joins TRBV7-7 to TRBJ2-3, with TRBD2 matching over 8 bases. The CDR3 consists of 13 residues. Per germline, CDR1 SSHAT and CDR2 FNYEAQ (reference sequence). The CDR3 loop reads CASSRLASDTQYF. CDR3 nucleotide sequence: TGTGCTAGCAGCAGACTAGCGTCAGATACGCAGTATTTT. Supplemented by reference TRBV7-7 and TRBJ2-3, the full variable domain reads GAGVSQSPRYKVTKRGQDVTLRCDPISSHATLYWYQQALGQGPEFLTYFNYEAQPDKSGLPSDRFSAERPEGSISTLTIQRTEQRDSAMYRCASSRLASDTQYFGPGTRLTVL.

This chain links TRBV2 with TRBJ1-4, with D perhaps matching TRBD1 (5 bases). CDR3 size: 14 residues. Germline V gene lookup returns CDR1 SNHLY and CDR2 FYNNEI. V shed 7 bases and J shed 6 bases, with 15 bases lying between them. The CDR3: CASNIREGDEKLFF. Here the CDR3 DNA reads TGTGCCAGCAATATCAGGGAAGGCGATGAAAAACTGTTTTTT.

V gene TRBV6-6 combines with J gene TRBJ2-7, with D hard to call. From germline, CDR1 is MNHNY and CDR2 SVGAGI (reference sequence). This CDR3 spans 11 amino acids. V lost 6 bases and J 3 bases, leaving 6 bases between the germline ends. The CDR3 spells CASRTNYEQYF. CDR3 sequence (DNA): TGTGCCAGCAGAACGAACTACGAGCAGTACTTC.

The chain uses TRBV29-1 and TRBJ1-4; TRBD1 is a possible D gene (5 bases). V lost 4 bases and J 7 bases, leaving 16 bases between the germline ends. Germline V lookup: CDR1 SQVTM, CDR2 ANQGSEA. There are 14 residues in the CDR3. CDR3 amino acids: CSVASAAGGEKLFF. The CDR3 nucleotides read TGCAGCGTTGCGTCGGCGGCGGGGGGTGAAAAACTGTTTTTT.

V and J are TRBV29-1 and TRBJ1-2, with TRBD1 matching over 10 bases. Losses at the gene ends were 6 bases for V and 0 bases for J; bases not matched to a gene: 4. CDR1 SQVTM and CDR2 ANQGSEA come from the germline V gene. This CDR3 spans 14 amino acids. CDR3 amino acids: CSVGTGEANYGYTF. CDR3 in DNA: TGCAGCGTCGGGACAGGGGAAGCTAACTATGGCTACACCTTC.

This chain links TRBV7-6 with TRBJ2-7; D is unclear. The CDR3 length is 14 residues. Trimming cost V 4 bases and J 6 bases, with 16 bases left between them. The germline V gene has CDR1 SGHVS and CDR2 FNYEAQ. Written as DNA, the CDR3 is TGTGCCAGCAGCTCTACATGGAGCCGAAGCGAGCAGTACTTC. It translates to CASSSTWSRSEQYF.

This chain uses TRBV29-1 with TRBJ2-7; D perhaps matches TRBD1 (5 bases). Germline V gene data show CDR1 as SQVTM and CDR2 as ANQGSEA. V was trimmed by 2 bases and J by 3 bases, leaving 11 bases between them. This CDR3 comprises 13 residues. The CDR3 sequence is CSVESGSNYEQYF. The CDR3 DNA sequence: TGCAGCGTTGAATCAGGGTCGAACTACGAGCAGTACTTC.

The genes are TRBV10-3 and TRBJ1-2; possible D gene TRBD1, 5 bases. The CDR3 runs 16 residues. V lost 3 bases and J 7 bases, leaving 21 bases between the germline ends. Germline CDR1 is ENHRY and CDR2 is SYGVKD. Written as DNA, the CDR3 is TGTGCCATCAGTGACCCTCGGGGGAGGATCTTGCCTGGCTACACCTTC. Amino acids: CAISDPRGRILPGYTF.

The gene calls are TRBV9 and TRBJ1-4; D remains unclear. The V end lost 0 bases, the J end lost 8 bases, and 17 bases lay between the germline ends. Germline CDR1 is SGDLS and CDR2 is YYNGEE. The CDR3 loop spans 16 amino acids. CDR3 residues: CASSVGVSGLGEKLFF. In nucleotides, the CDR3 is TGTGCCAGCAGCGTAGGTGTTTCGGGGTTGGGGGAAAAACTGTTTTTT. The complete variable domain, with remaining parts taken from reference TRBV9 and TRBJ1-4, reads DSGVTQTPKHLITATGQRVTLRCSPRSGDLSVYWYQQSLDQGLQFLIQYYNGEERAKGNILERFSAQQFPDLHSELNLSSLELGDSALYFCASSVGVSGLGEKLFFGSGTQLSVL.

This clone came up a few times. The rearrangement joins TRBV28 to TRBJ1-6; a weak D match, TRBD1 (6 bases). The V end was cut by 6 bases, the J end by 6 bases, with 18 bases between. This CDR3 comprises 16 residues. CDR1 is MDHEN, CDR2 SYDVKM, per germline. The CDR3 loop is CASSLTGQFSNSPLHF. As DNA, the CDR3 is TGTGCCAGCAGCCTTACCGGACAGTTTTCTAATTCACCCCTCCACTTT.

The chain recombines TRBV6-5 with TRBJ2-7; D may be TRBD2 (5 bases). This CDR3 is built from 15 residues. From germline, CDR1 is MNHEY and CDR2 SVGAGI. V lost 2 bases, J lost 1 base, and 12 bases lay in between. The CDR3 nucleotides are TGTGCCAGCAGTTACCAGGACTCAGCTTCCTACGAGCAGTACTTC. Translating gives CASSYQDSASYEQYF.

The V and J genes are TRBV6-5 and TRBJ1-1; D is unclear. With 4 bases removed from V and 1 base from J, the gap between germline ends came to 1 base. The germline CDR1 and CDR2 sequences are MNHEY and SVGAGI. This CDR3 is built from 11 residues. The CDR3 DNA reads TGTGCCAGCAGTTGGAACACTGAAGCTTTCTTT. This codes for CASSWNTEAFF.

With respect to this clone: No DNA is shown, since the ends of the CDR3 on it are uncertain; the CDR3 is the one TCRdb lists. The V gene is TRBV27, the J gene TRBJ2-7. Per germline, CDR1 MNHEY and CDR2 SMNVEV (reference sequence). Ends included, the CDR3 has 13 residues. The CDR3 loop reads CASSFGAGYEQYF.

This clone was counted between two and nine times. The gene calls are TRBV7-9 and TRBJ2-5, with TRBD1 matching 10 bases. The V segment lost 2 bases and the J segment 3 bases; nucleotides outside the gene matches: 3. The length of the CDR3 is 15 residues. Germline lookup yields CDR1 SEHNR and CDR2 FQNEAQ (reference sequence). The CDR3 DNA reads TGTGCCAGCAGCTTATGGACAGGGGGTGAAGAGACCCAGTACTTC. Translation: CASSLWTGGEETQYF.

The chain is built from TRBV27 and TRBJ2-7; D is uncertain. With 3 bases removed from V and 1 base from J, the gap between germline ends came to 7 bases. The CDR3 extends over 13 amino acids. CDR1 and CDR2 from the germline V gene are MNHEY and SMNVEV (reference sequence). The CDR3 DNA reads as TGTGCCAGCAGTTTCCTCGGTTCCTACGAGCAGTACTTC. Translated: CASSFLGSYEQYF.

The rearrangement links TRBV30 to TRBJ2-5; no clear D. The CDR3 is made up of 11 amino acids. Trimming pared 2 bases from V and 4 bases from J, leaving 5 bases between. The germline V gene encodes CDR1 GTSNPN and CDR2 SVGIG (reference sequence). CDR3 residues: CAWSSRETQYF. As DNA, the CDR3 is TGTGCCTGGAGTAGCAGAGAGACCCAGTACTTC.

The chain joins TRBV7-3 to TRBJ1-6, with TRBD1 matching 7 bases. J was trimmed by 7 bases and V by 5 bases; bases with no gene match: 2. This CDR3 spans 13 amino acids. Germline loops: CDR1 SGHTA, CDR2 FQGTGA. CDR3 residues: CASSQGVNSPLHF. For the CDR3, the DNA is TGTGCCAGCAGCCAGGGGGTGAATTCACCCCTCCACTTT.

This clone turned up a few times. This rearrangement joins TRBV11-3 to TRBJ2-3; unclear D gene. Germline CDR1 is SGHNT and CDR2 is YENEEA. Trimming took 1 base from V and 2 from J, leaving 10 bases between them. The CDR3 is 15 residues long. The CDR3 nucleotides read TGTGCCAGCAGCTTAGTTGGCGGCAACACAGATACGCAGTATTTT. This encodes CASSLVGGNTDTQYF.

The chain employs TRBV15 and TRBJ1-2; no firm D call. With 0 bases removed from V and 4 bases from J, the gap between germline ends came to 18 bases. The length of the CDR3 is 17 residues. Germline V lookup: CDR1 LNHNV, CDR2 YYDKDF (reference sequence). The CDR3 DNA sequence: TGTGCCACCAGCAGAGATCGGTGGGAAAGAGGCTCCTATGGCTACACCTTC. Translated: CATSRDRWERGSYGYTF.

This clone was picked up a small number of times. The genes are TRBV14 and TRBJ2-2; weak D call: TRBD1 (5 bases). Germline CDR1 reads SGHDN; CDR2 reads FVKESK. The CDR3 contains 15 residues. V was trimmed by 1 base and J by 5 bases, leaving 11 bases between them. CDR3 loop: CASSQGQGLTGELFF. The CDR3 DNA reads as TGTGCCAGCAGCCAAGGTCAGGGATTAACCGGGGAGCTGTTTTTT.

The V gene is TRBV12-5, the J gene TRBJ2-7; 7 bases match TRBD1. The V and J ends lost 1 base and 0 bases, in that order; junction bases with no gene match: 6. Looked up from germline, CDR1 is LGHNT and CDR2 is FRNRAP. The CDR3 runs to 16 residues. Written as DNA, the CDR3 is TGTGCTAGTGGTTTGGCCCGGGACAGCGACTCCTACGAGCAGTACTTC. Translating gives CASGLARDSDSYEQYF.

This rearrangement joins TRBV6-1 to TRBJ1-3, with D possibly TRBD1 on 5 matching bases. V lost 8 bases to trimming and J lost 3 bases, with 17 bases between them. The germline V gene has CDR1 MNHNS and CDR2 SASEGT. CDR3 length: 15 residues. CDR3 DNA: TGTGCCAGCTGCCTACAGGACCCTAATGGAAACACCATATATTTT. This gives the protein CASCLQDPNGNTIYF.

This rearrangement joins TRBV6-5 to TRBJ1-2, with unresolved D. Trimming pared 5 bases from V and 3 bases from J, leaving 7 bases between. This CDR3 is built from 12 residues. From germline, CDR1 is MNHEY and CDR2 SVGAGI. This CDR3 reads CASSSTHYGYTF. Here the CDR3 DNA reads TGTGCCAGCAGTAGCACTCACTATGGCTACACCTTC.

The rearrangement links TRBV5-1 to TRBJ1-6; tentative D call: TRBD1 (6 bases). The V end lost 8 bases, the J end lost 9 bases, and 18 bases lay between the germline ends. The CDR3 covers 14 residues. Per germline, CDR1 SGHRS and CDR2 YFSETQ. The CDR3 sequence is CASRRGGGGSPLHF. For the CDR3, the DNA is TGCGCCAGTAGGAGGGGCGGGGGCGGTTCACCCCTCCACTTT. The entire variable domain, with the rest obtained from reference TRBV5-1 and TRBJ1-6, is as follows: KAGVTQTPRYLIKTRGQQVTLSCSPISGHRSVSWYQQTPGQGLQFLFEYFSETQRNKGNFPGRFSGRQFSNSRSEMNVSTLELGDSALYLCASRRGGGGSPLHFGNGTRLTVT.

The chain carries TRBV6-6 and TRBJ1-6; D is uncertain. Germline V gene sequence: CDR1 MNHNY, CDR2 SVGAGI (reference sequence). The CDR3 consists of 15 residues. The V end lost 7 bases, the J end lost 9 bases, and 19 bases lay between the germline ends. CDR3 sequence (DNA): TGTGCCAGCACCCCGTTTCGGGGTACCTTTTCACCCCTCCACTTT. Its translation: CASTPFRGTFSPLHF.

V usage is TRBV7-8 and J usage is TRBJ1-5; D remains unclear. The CDR3 contains 14 residues. CDR1 is SGHVS and CDR2 is FQNEAQ in the germline V gene. With 3 bases removed from V and 5 bases from J, the gap between germline ends came to 11 bases. The CDR3 loop reads CASSFLGGDQPQHF. The CDR3 region has the DNA TGTGCCAGCAGCTTTCTTGGAGGAGATCAGCCCCAGCATTTT.

This chain joins TRBV4-1 and TRBJ2-1; 11 bases line up with TRBD2. The ends lost 2 bases at V and 4 bases at J; junction bases unmatched: 7. The CDR3 consists of 17 residues. Germline CDR1 is MGHRA and CDR2 is YSYEKL. CDR3 region: CASSQIAGGPRYNEQFF. CDR3 DNA: TGCGCCAGCAGCCAAATAGCGGGGGGGCCACGGTACAATGAGCAGTTCTTC.

The chain links TRBV9 to TRBJ2-3, with 9 positions matching TRBD2. In germline, CDR1 is SGDLS, CDR2 YYNGEE. The V and J ends lost 3 bases and 4 bases, in that order; junction bases with no gene match: 9. The CDR3 is made up of 16 amino acids. CDR3: CASSGTWGLAADTQYF. CDR3 DNA: TGTGCCAGCAGCGGAACCTGGGGACTAGCTGCAGATACGCAGTATTTT.

V usage is TRBV12-5 and J usage is TRBJ2-5; TRBD2 agrees at 13 bases. The CDR3 loop spans 15 amino acids. Germline V gene data show CDR1 as LGHNT and CDR2 as FRNRAP. V was pared by 5 bases and J by 4 bases, with 4 bases of the junction left unmatched. CDR3 region: CASGAGTSGAETQYF. The CDR3 DNA reads as TGTGCTAGTGGTGCGGGGACTAGCGGGGCAGAGACCCAGTACTTC.